This T cell receptor (beta chain) was recovered during a study of regulatory T cells in long-lasting Graves disease. The overall study: Newly diagnosed Graves' patients had taken antithyroid drugs under 3 months. Points from the study as a whole: TRBV28, TRBJ1-2 and TRBJ2-5 were favored in persistent disease.

The germline V gene encodes CDR1 SGHTA and CDR2 FQGTGA. V shed 5 bases and J 6 bases; nucleotides not matched to a gene: 10. The CDR3 is 14 amino acids. Time point: newly diagnosed GD, antithyroid drugs for less than 3 months. PBMC RNA served as the TCR library source. Building of the TCR beta libraries involved iRepertoire HTBI primers and Arm-PCR of CDR3 regions. TCRdb ran MiXCR on the multiplex PCR reads and lists one entry per CDR3 protein. Among over 200,000 distinct CDR3 sequences, about 16% were seen once, and the ten largest hold approximately 20%. The table lists this clonotype with many counts. The antigen remains undetermined.

This receptor was taken from a female donor with Graves disease. The specimen was peripheral blood mononuclear cells (PBMCs), collected at new diagnosis, from a patient treated with antithyroid drugs. V is TRBV7-3 and J is TRBJ2-7; 7 bases are a match to TRBD1. The CDR3 DNA is TGTGCCAGCAGCCCGACAGGGTCGGTAAGCGAGCAGTACTTC. Its translation: CASSPTGSVSEQYF.